This section outlines one TCR beta chain sequence together with its context. Libraries were prepared by immunoSEQ multiplex PCR; TCRdb keeps only in-frame clonotypes and omits some of them. The sample lists about 69,000 clones; roughly three quarters were seen once. This entry comes from a study of blood T cell repertoires in COVID-19. V was trimmed by 0 bases and J by 6 bases, leaving 15 bases between them. There are 16 residues in the CDR3. Germline CDR1 is LGHNA and CDR2 is YNFKEQ. The sequence derives from a man in his 60s with acute or convalescent COVID-19. The chain recombines TRBV4-2 with TRBJ1-5; the D is unclear. Material for sequencing was peripheral blood. The DNA for the CDR3 is TGTGCCAGCAGCCAAGATCCACTCCTAGGAGGTCAGCCCCAGCATTTT. Protein sequence: CASSQDPLLGGQPQHF.